This TCR beta chain was obtained from a study of low-dose radiotherapy and immunotherapy resistance in tumors. Study-wide background: Ipilimumab 1 mg/kg every six weeks, together with nivolumab 240 mg every two weeks, was given intravenously to patients.

Primers used for first-strand cDNA, a TRAV- and TRBV-specific set, covered both alpha and beta chains. TCR amplification used roughly 18 PCR cycles, a constant-region primer and a V-primer adapter. TCRdb independently ran MiXCR on the reads; one entry per CDR3 protein. The table shows around 80,000 distinct CDR3 sequences, with about 17% occurring only once. Described time point: after trial treatment. Treatment of the sample: LDRT plus nivolumab, ipilimumab, low-dose cyclophosphamide and aspirin (RACIN trial). This clonotype was seen ten or more times. V gave up 6 bases and J gave up 4 bases, with 16 bases separating them. The CDR3 is 14 residues long. Germline loops: CDR1 ENHRY, CDR2 SYGVKD.

V is TRBV10-3 and J is TRBJ2-7; TRBD1 is a possible D gene (5 bases). The material was PBMCs, obtained after low-dose radiotherapy plus immunotherapy. The source is a male donor with prostate cancer. The CDR3 protein is CAISPIAQGYEQYF. DNA for the CDR3: TGTGCCATCAGCCCGATCGCCCAGGGTTACGAGCAGTACTTC.